The 10 T cell receptor beta chains in this list originate from one sample, sequenced in a study of CD8+ T cells in alopecia areata. Treatment indicated: oral pan-JAK inhibitor, 5-10 mg twice daily. RNA extraction and reverse transcription yielded cDNA as sequencing template. Sequenced by immunoSEQ multiplex PCR; TCRdb stores in-frame clones only, minus some. Of about 300,000 clones in the sample, about 62% were seen once. This material consisted of CD4+ T cells sorted from blood, taken at week 24, from a patient treated with tofacitinib. These receptors all stem from a human donor with alopecia areata.

The chain is built from TRBV5-4 and TRBJ2-5; 8 positions match TRBD2. Germline CDR1 reads SGHNT; CDR2 reads YYREEE (reference sequence). The V segment lost 4 bases and the J segment 1 base; nucleotides outside the gene matches: 6. The CDR3 length is 15 residues. This CDR3 reads CASSSGLASQETQYF. In DNA, the CDR3 is TGTGCCAGCAGCAGCGGACTAGCCAGCCAAGAGACCCAGTACTTC.

CDR3 coding DNA: TGCAGCGGGAGGGGGCCTACCTACGAGCAGTACTTC. This encodes CSGRGPTYEQYF. The chain employs TRBV29-1 and TRBJ2-7; maybe TRBD1 (7 bases). Germline V gene data show CDR1 as SQVTM and CDR2 as ANQGSEA. V was clipped by 7 bases and J by 2 bases, with 12 bases between them. The CDR3 spans 12 residues.

A few counts support this clone. The genes are TRBV19 and TRBJ2-1; D is unclear. Germline V gene sequence: CDR1 LNHDA, CDR2 SQIVND (reference sequence). Trimming stripped 5 bases from V and 8 bases from J, with 19 bases between. This CDR3 is 15 amino acids long. CDR3 in amino acids: CASSARDINSDEQFF. DNA for the CDR3: TGTGCCAGTAGTGCCCGAGACATCAACTCGGATGAGCAGTTCTTC.

This chain uses TRBV7-9 with TRBJ1-5; TRBD1 might be the D (5 bases). Germline V lookup: CDR1 SEHNR, CDR2 FQNEAQ (reference sequence). This CDR3 spans 13 amino acids. The germline V and J ends were trimmed by 3 bases and 7 bases, with 10 bases remaining between them. The CDR3 DNA sequence: TGTGCCAGCAGCTTGGGGGTTGGACAGCCCCAGCATTTT. It specifies CASSLGVGQPQHF.

The chain carries TRBV29-1 and TRBJ2-7; 7 bases are shared with TRBD2. The CDR3 covers 12 residues. J lost 5 bases, V lost 2 bases, and 3 bases had no gene match. Germline assignment: CDR1 SQVTM and CDR2 ANQGSEA. As DNA, the CDR3 is TGCAGCGTTGAACAGGGAGGGCACGAGCAGTACTTC. It encodes CSVEQGGHEQYF.

The chain uses TRBV30 and TRBJ2-2, with 9 bases aligning to TRBD2. CDR3 length equals 16 residues. V trimming: 0 bases; J trimming: 4 bases; junction bases outside the gene matches: 6. The germline V gene encodes CDR1 GTSNPN and CDR2 SVGIG (reference sequence). Here the CDR3 DNA reads TGTGCCTGGAGTGTTTCTAGCGGGGTTACCACCGGGGAGCTGTTTTTT. Its protein product is CAWSVSSGVTTGELFF.

The gene calls are TRBV6-7 and TRBJ2-3, with 11 bases aligning to TRBD2. TRBV6-7 belongs to the ORF category, with a function that is uncertain. The J segment lost 2 bases and the V segment lost 6 bases, leaving 7 bases of the junction unmatched. CDR3 length: 16 residues. The DNA for the CDR3 is TGTGCCAGCAGCCCCACTAGCGGGGGTTACACAGATACGCAGTATTTT. It codes for CASSPTSGGYTDTQYF.

This chain links TRBV4-3 with TRBJ1-6; no clear D gene. The length of the CDR3 is 12 residues. Germline values: CDR1 LGHNA, CDR2 YSLEER. V lost 5 bases and J 10 bases, leaving 9 bases between the germline ends. The CDR3 sequence is CASSISSSPLHF. CDR3 bases: TGCGCCAGCAGCATTTCAAGCTCACCCCTCCACTTT.

This clone has more than one count but fewer than ten. The V gene is TRBV29-1, the J gene TRBJ2-2, with a possible D match to TRBD2 (6 bases). This CDR3 has 11 amino acids. CDR1 SQVTM and CDR2 ANQGSEA come from the germline V gene. Trimming pared 4 bases from V and 6 bases from J, leaving 6 bases between. The DNA of the CDR3 is TGCAGCGTTGGCGGGGCCGGGGAGCTGTTTTTT. It specifies CSVGGAGELFF.

This clone has a single count. The chain links TRBV7-2 to TRBJ2-3; 8 bases map to TRBD2. The length of the CDR3 is 16 residues. Per germline, CDR1 SGHTA and CDR2 FQGNSA. The ends lost 0 bases at V and 5 bases at J; junction bases unmatched: 7. The CDR3 DNA reads TGTGCCAGCAGCTTAGCTAGTAGCGGGGTGAGAGATACGCAGTATTTT. Its protein is CASSLASSGVRDTQYF.